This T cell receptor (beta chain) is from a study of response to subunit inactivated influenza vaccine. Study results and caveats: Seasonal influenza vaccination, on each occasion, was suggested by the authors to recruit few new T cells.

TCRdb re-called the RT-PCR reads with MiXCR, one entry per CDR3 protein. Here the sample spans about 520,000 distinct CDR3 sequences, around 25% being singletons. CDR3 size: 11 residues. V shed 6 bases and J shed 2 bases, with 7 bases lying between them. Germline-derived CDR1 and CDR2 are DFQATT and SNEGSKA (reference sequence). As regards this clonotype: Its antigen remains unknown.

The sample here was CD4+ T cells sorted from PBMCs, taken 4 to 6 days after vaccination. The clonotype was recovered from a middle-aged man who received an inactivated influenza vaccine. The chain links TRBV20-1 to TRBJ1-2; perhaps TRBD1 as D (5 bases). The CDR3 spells CSAGDNYGYTF. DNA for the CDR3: TGCAGTGCCGGGGACAACTATGGCTACACCTTC.